The 30 T cell receptor beta chains below all came from one sample that was sequenced in a study of siplizumab effects on memory and regulatory T cells. This table comes from immunoSEQ multiplex PCR, and its TCRdb copy is limited to in-frame clones, with some not included. The sample lists 45,000 to 60,000 clones; more than 85% were seen once. The sequenced material came from naive CD8+ T cells sorted from blood. Receptors were obtained from a human donor in good health.

A note on this clone: The same CDR3 arises from other DNA sequences in this sample as well. The chain uses TRBV4-1 and TRBJ2-7, with 7 bases fitting TRBD2. The CDR3 has 12 amino acids. Germline V CDR1 and CDR2: MGHRA, YSYEKL. V dropped 1 base and J dropped 7; count of bases not matched to a gene: 1. The CDR3 bases are TGCGCCAGCAGCCAAGGGGGAGGGGAGCAGTACTTC. Translating gives CASSQGGGEQYF.

The rearrangement joins TRBV2 to TRBJ2-3; TRBD1 matches 9 bases. The V gene's germline CDR1 is SNHLY and CDR2 FYNNEI. J was trimmed by 2 bases and V by 3 bases; bases with no gene match: 9. The CDR3 sequence is 17 residues long. The CDR3 region is CASSEPGQGWDTDTQYF. Written as DNA, the CDR3 is TGTGCCAGCAGTGAGCCGGGACAGGGATGGGACACAGATACGCAGTATTTT.

V usage is TRBV6-5 and J usage is TRBJ1-2; a weak D match, TRBD1 (5 bases). Germline V lookup: CDR1 MNHEY, CDR2 SVGAGI. The V end lost 7 bases, the J end lost 8 bases, and 20 bases lay between the germline ends. The CDR3 spans 14 residues. CDR3 in DNA: TGTGCCAGCACTCCTGCGGGGGGATTAGAGGGCTACACCTTC. Amino acid sequence: CASTPAGGLEGYTF.

This rearrangement joins TRBV6-5 to TRBJ2-1; a weak D match, TRBD2 (7 bases). The CDR3 consists of 14 residues. CDR1 MNHEY and CDR2 SVGAGI come from the germline V gene. V was shortened by 7 bases and J by 7 bases, with 17 bases between the two germline ends. The CDR3 spells CASTQGGAQNEQFF. The CDR3 DNA reads as TGTGCCAGCACCCAAGGGGGGGCCCAAAATGAGCAGTTCTTC.

The chain combines TRBV4-1 with TRBJ2-7; 7 bases fit TRBD1. The CDR3 length is 16 residues. CDR1 MGHRA and CDR2 YSYEKL come from the germline V gene. V was clipped by 0 bases and J by 1 base; unmatched bases: 6. In DNA form, the CDR3 reads TGCGCCAGCAGCCAAGATGGAACAGGGGTTTCCTACGAGCAGTACTTC. Its translation: CASSQDGTGVSYEQYF.

This chain uses TRBV19 with TRBJ2-7; no firm D call. Per germline, CDR1 LNHDA and CDR2 SQIVND (reference sequence). There are 15 residues in the CDR3. The V end lost 0 bases, the J end lost 0 bases, and 9 bases lay between the germline ends. CDR3 amino acids: CASSIDPDTSYEQYF. The CDR3 coding sequence is TGTGCCAGTAGTATAGATCCCGACACCTCCTACGAGCAGTACTTC.

The chain carries TRBV5-5 and TRBJ2-7, with a possible D match to TRBD2 (7 bases). CDR1 and CDR2 (germline): SGHKS, YYEKEE (reference sequence). Trimming left V 3 bases short and J 5 bases short, with 12 bases between. The CDR3 extends over 13 amino acids. The DNA of the CDR3 is TGTGCCAGCAGCTGGGGGGGCCCCGACGAGCAGTACTTC. It is translated as CASSWGGPDEQYF. Drawing the rest from reference TRBV5-5 and TRBJ2-7, the complete variable domain is DAGVTQSPTHLIKTRGQQVTLRCSPISGHKSVSWYQQVLGQGPQFIFQYYEKEERGRGNFPDRFSARQFPNYSSELNVNALLLGDSALYLCASSWGGPDEQYFGPGTRLTVT.

This sequence joins TRBV5-1 and TRBJ2-5; TRBD2 matches 9 bases. Germline V gives CDR1 SGHRS, CDR2 YFSETQ. V lost 2 bases, J lost 7 bases, and 9 bases stayed unmatched. The CDR3 covers 15 residues. The CDR3 bases are TGCGCCAGCAGCTTCGCTAGCGGGATGTTTGTGACCCAGTACTTC. Translation: CASSFASGMFVTQYF.

The gene calls are TRBV19 and TRBJ2-5; D possibly uses TRBD1 or TRBD2 (5 bases each). V was trimmed by 3 bases and J by 2 bases, leaving 16 bases between them. The germline gives CDR1 LNHDA, CDR2 SQIVND (reference sequence). CDR3 size: 16 residues. This CDR3 is CASSIFWDGGQETQYF. The CDR3 DNA reads as TGTGCCAGTAGTATCTTTTGGGACGGTGGACAAGAGACCCAGTACTTC.

This sequence joins TRBV6-1 and TRBJ2-7; TRBD2 agrees at 7 bases. V was pared by 8 bases and J by 4 bases, with 5 bases of the junction left unmatched. The CDR3 runs 12 residues. Germline V gene lookup returns CDR1 MNHNS and CDR2 SASEGT. The DNA for the CDR3 is TGTGCCAGCTCAGCCGGGGGGTACGAGCAGTACTTC. Its translation is CASSAGGYEQYF.

The chain employs TRBV30 and TRBJ2-7; D gene unclear. The V gene lost 1 base and the J gene lost 1 base, with 8 bases spanning the gap. CDR3 length equals 13 residues. Germline CDR1 reads GTSNPN; CDR2 reads SVGIG (reference sequence). The CDR3 coding sequence is TGTGCCTGGAGTGAATCCCAATCCTACGAGCAGTACTTC. Protein sequence: CAWSESQSYEQYF.

The V call is TRBV27, the J call TRBJ2-5; 15 bases fit TRBD2. This CDR3 region has 17 residues. Germline-derived CDR1 and CDR2 are MNHEY and SMNVEV (reference sequence). J was trimmed by 0 bases and V by 5 bases; bases with no gene match: 4. This CDR3 is CASSPWTSGRDQETQYF. CDR3 nucleotide sequence: TGTGCCAGCAGTCCCTGGACTAGCGGGAGGGACCAAGAGACCCAGTACTTC.

The chain recombines TRBV19 with TRBJ2-7, with D tentatively TRBD1 (5 bases). This CDR3 spans 14 amino acids. Trimming took 1 base from V and 3 from J, leaving 10 bases between them. CDR1 is LNHDA and CDR2 is SQIVND in the germline V gene (reference sequence). The CDR3: CASSIVGGHYEQYF. DNA for the CDR3: TGTGCCAGTAGTATAGTTGGCGGACACTACGAGCAGTACTTC.

The chain combines TRBV27 with TRBJ1-5; possible D gene TRBD1, 6 bases. The CDR3 has 13 residues. The V and J ends lost 6 bases and 4 bases respectively, with 10 bases between them. Germline CDR1 and CDR2: MNHEY and SMNVEV (reference sequence). The CDR3 here is CASRPTGNQPQHF. The CDR3 bases are TGTGCCAGCAGACCGACAGGAAATCAGCCCCAGCATTTT.

This chain joins TRBV18 and TRBJ1-2; 10 bases map to TRBD1. This CDR3 region has 15 residues. V trimming: 2 bases; J trimming: 3 bases; junction bases outside the gene matches: 3. Germline V gene lookup returns CDR1 KGHSH and CDR2 LQKENI. In nucleotides, the CDR3 is TGTGCCAGCTCACCAGGGACAGGGGTTGACTATGGCTACACCTTC. Translation gives CASSPGTGVDYGYTF.

V usage is TRBV29-1 and J usage is TRBJ1-1; 9 bases are a match to TRBD1. Trimming removed 6 bases from V and 1 base from J; junction bases left unmatched: 6. The CDR3 loop spans 14 amino acids. Germline CDR1 SQVTM, CDR2 ANQGSEA. CDR3 residues: CSVGTGGSNTEAFF. Written as DNA, the CDR3 is TGCAGCGTAGGAACAGGGGGCTCGAACACTGAAGCTTTCTTT.

This clone appeared a single time. The chain carries TRBV5-5 and TRBJ1-2, with 9 bases fitting TRBD1. V lost 3 bases and J lost 3; bases outside the gene matches: 6. This CDR3 contains 15 residues. CDR1 is SGHKS, CDR2 YYEKEE, per germline (reference sequence). CDR3 coding DNA: TGTGCCAGCAGCTCGGACAGGGGATATCACTATGGCTACACCTTC. Translation gives CASSSDRGYHYGYTF.

This clone showed up just once. The chain uses TRBV5-1 and TRBJ1-1; weak D call: TRBD1 (5 bases). There are 13 residues in the CDR3. The germline CDR1 and CDR2 sequences are SGHRS and YFSETQ. Trimming stripped 1 base from V and 8 bases from J, with 12 bases between. CDR3 loop: CASSLQGIGEAFF. The CDR3 DNA reads TGCGCCAGCAGCTTGCAGGGTATAGGGGAAGCTTTCTTT.

The rearrangement joins TRBV6-5 to TRBJ2-7; D might be TRBD2 (5 bases). Germline V gene lookup returns CDR1 MNHEY and CDR2 SVGAGI. Trimming pared 5 bases from V and 4 bases from J, leaving 9 bases between. The CDR3 runs to 12 residues. The CDR3: CASSPDWYEQYF. DNA for the CDR3: TGTGCCAGCAGTCCGGACTGGTACGAGCAGTACTTC.

This chain uses TRBV10-3 with TRBJ2-6, with D perhaps matching TRBD2 (5 bases). Germline V gene data show CDR1 as ENHRY and CDR2 as SYGVKD. CDR3 length: 17 amino acids. V lost 6 bases and J lost 0, with 15 bases in between. The CDR3 region is CAISREHKSSGANVLTF. The CDR3, as DNA: TGTGCCATCAGCCGGGAACATAAGTCCTCTGGGGCCAACGTCCTGACTTTC.

DNA of the CDR3: TGTGCCAGCAGGAAACCAACGGGGCTCCAGCAGTACTTC. Its protein product is CASRKPTGLQQYF. This sequence joins TRBV6-5 and TRBJ2-7, with D perhaps assigned TRBD1 or TRBD2 (5 bases each). Germline loops: CDR1 MNHEY, CDR2 SVGAGI. Trimming took off 6 bases at V and 8 bases at J, with 17 bases between the two ends. The CDR3 has 13 residues.

The rearrangement joins TRBV11-2 to TRBJ1-2, with 7 bases aligning to TRBD1. Looked up from germline, CDR1 is SGHAT and CDR2 is FQNNGV. This CDR3 is built from 15 residues. The V segment lost 1 base and the J segment 0 bases; nucleotides outside the gene matches: 2. The CDR3 loop is CASSLGTGANYGYTF. The CDR3 region has the DNA TGTGCCAGCAGCTTAGGGACAGGTGCTAACTATGGCTACACCTTC.

CDR3: CASSFETNTEAFF. The CDR3 DNA follows: TGCGCCAGCAGCTTTGAGACGAACACTGAAGCTTTCTTT. The chain uses TRBV5-1 and TRBJ1-1; D not resolved. Trimming took off 2 bases at V and 1 base at J, with 6 bases between the two ends. Per germline, CDR1 SGHRS and CDR2 YFSETQ. The CDR3 has 13 residues. Full variable domain (remainder filled in from reference TRBV5-1 and TRBJ1-1): KAGVTQTPRYLIKTRGQQVTLSCSPISGHRSVSWYQQTPGQGLQFLFEYFSETQRNKGNFPGRFSGRQFSNSRSEMNVSTLELGDSALYLCASSFETNTEAFFGQGTRLTVV.

V is TRBV5-6 and J is TRBJ2-1; D not resolved. The V end lost 1 base, the J end lost 8 bases, and 4 bases lay between the germline ends. Germline lookup yields CDR1 SGHDT and CDR2 YYEEEE. The CDR3 spans 11 residues. In DNA form, the CDR3 reads TGTGCCAGCAGCTTGTGGTATGAGCAGTTCTTC. It specifies CASSLWYEQFF.

The chain recombines TRBV18 with TRBJ2-7, with a possible D match to TRBD2 (5 bases). The germline V gene encodes CDR1 KGHSH and CDR2 LQKENI. Trimming left V 0 bases short and J 3 bases short, with 6 bases between. The CDR3 sequence is 13 residues long. This CDR3 is CASSPPAGYEQYF. CDR3 nucleotides: TGTGCCAGCTCACCACCCGCGGGCTACGAGCAGTACTTC.

The chain links TRBV5-6 to TRBJ1-1, with TRBD1 as a possible D gene (5 bases). The CDR3 covers 14 residues. Trimming took off 3 bases at V and 4 bases at J, with 13 bases between the two ends. From germline, CDR1 is SGHDT and CDR2 YYEEEE. DNA of the CDR3: TGTGCCAGCAGCTCTACAGGCTGGAGCACTGAAGCTTTCTTT. Translation gives CASSSTGWSTEAFF.

This clone was detected a few times. The chain has TRBV27 and TRBJ1-6; D gene ambiguous. V lost 7 bases and J lost 1, with 17 bases in between. Germline V gene lookup returns CDR1 MNHEY and CDR2 SMNVEV (reference sequence). The CDR3 is 17 residues long. DNA for the CDR3: TGTGCCAGCACCCTGGGGTGGGTCGGTTCCTATAATTCACCCCTCCACTTT. Translating gives CASTLGWVGSYNSPLHF.

This clone was seen only a few times. This rearrangement joins TRBV7-2 to TRBJ2-7; D uncertain. CDR3 length: 15 residues. CDR1 and CDR2 (germline): SGHTA, FQGNSA. V shed 3 bases and J shed 7 bases, with 19 bases lying between them. The CDR3, as DNA: TGTGCCAGCAGCTTCCCGACTGGGCTATTAGTTGAGCAGTACTTC. It translates to CASSFPTGLLVEQYF.

The chain links TRBV27 to TRBJ2-1, with D possibly being TRBD2 (5 bases). This CDR3 comprises 15 residues. Per germline, CDR1 MNHEY and CDR2 SMNVEV (reference sequence). Trimming left V 2 bases short and J 1 base short, with 9 bases between. CDR3: CASSLGSGSYNEQFF. The CDR3 coding sequence is TGTGCCAGCAGTTTAGGAAGCGGATCCTACAATGAGCAGTTCTTC.

The rearrangement links TRBV21-1 to TRBJ2-1; no DNA check was done on the table's D call, TRBD1. TRBV21-1 is labeled a pseudogene. The CDR3 is made up of 16 amino acids. CDR3 DNA: TGTGCCAGCAGCAACCTACAGGGGGCAAGATTAGATGAGCAGTTCTTC. It translates to CASSNLQGARLDEQFF.